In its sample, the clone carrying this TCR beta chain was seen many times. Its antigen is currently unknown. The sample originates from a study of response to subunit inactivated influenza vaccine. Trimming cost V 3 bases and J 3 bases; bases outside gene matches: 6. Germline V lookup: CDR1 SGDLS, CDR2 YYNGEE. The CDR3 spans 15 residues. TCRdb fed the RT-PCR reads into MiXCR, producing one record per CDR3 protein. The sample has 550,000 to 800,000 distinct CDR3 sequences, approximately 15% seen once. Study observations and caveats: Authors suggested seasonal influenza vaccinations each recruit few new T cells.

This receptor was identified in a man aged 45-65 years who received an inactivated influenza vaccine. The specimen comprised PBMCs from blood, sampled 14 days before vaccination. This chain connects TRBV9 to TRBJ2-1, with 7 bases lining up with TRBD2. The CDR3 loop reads CASSGGLSFYNEQFF. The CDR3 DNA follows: TGTGCCAGCAGCGGGGGACTATCCTTCTACAATGAGCAGTTCTTC.